This TCR beta chain was captured by sequencing in a study of OX40 agonist ivuxolimab in advanced cancers. Study-wide context: An agonistic human IgG2 monoclonal antibody against OX40 (CD134) was given. Overall study findings and caveats: Researchers report that CD8+ T cells had, on average, more expanded clones than CD4+.

The CDR3 consists of 14 residues. Trimming removed 4 bases at V and 2 bases at J, with 11 bases between. Germline V CDR1 and CDR2: SGHAT, FQNNGV. On this clone: Its antigen is currently unknown.

TCRdb keeps only in-frame clones here, not all; method: immunoSEQ multiplex PCR. This sample has 70,000 to 85,000 clones, with 70% to 90% found just once. This TCR came from an adult with an advanced solid tumor such as melanoma, head and neck, liver or kidney cancer. The source material was CD4+ or CD8+ T cells sorted from blood, sampled in a trial of the OX40 agonist ivuxolimab. The J gene is TRBJ1-2, the V gene TRBV11-2, with a weak D call TRBD1 (6 bases). This chain's CDR3 is CASSSPDRNYGYTF. In DNA, the CDR3 is TGTGCCAGCAGCTCTCCGGACAGAAACTATGGCTACACCTTC.